The 19 T cell receptor beta chains presented below share a single source sample, sequenced in a study of OX40 agonist ivuxolimab in advanced cancers. Only in-frame clones appear in the TCRdb table, and some are missing; sequencing was by immunoSEQ multiplex PCR. The table shows about 70,000 clones, with roughly nine tenths occurring only once. The sequences come from CD4+ or CD8+ T cells sorted from blood, collected in a trial of the OX40 agonist ivuxolimab. The receptors were sampled from an adult with an advanced solid tumor such as melanoma, head and neck, liver or kidney cancer.

V is TRBV5-1 and J is TRBJ2-5, with D possibly TRBD1 on 5 matching bases. Germline V gene sequence: CDR1 SGHRS, CDR2 YFSETQ. Trimming shortened V by 0 bases and J by 0 bases, and 12 bases separated the two germline ends. The length of the CDR3 is 16 residues. The CDR3 region has the DNA TGCGCCAGCAGCTTGGGTGGGGCCCGCAACCAAGAGACCCAGTACTTC. This codes for CASSLGGARNQETQYF.

The chain joins TRBV5-1 to TRBJ1-2; D not resolved. The CDR3 is 15 residues long. The germline V and J ends were trimmed by 3 bases and 2 bases, with 14 bases remaining between them. CDR1 and CDR2 (germline): SGHRS, YFSETQ. The CDR3 nucleotides read TGCGCCAGCAGCTACCAGGTCTCGTCGAACTATGGCTACACCTTC. Translated: CASSYQVSSNYGYTF.

CDR3 sequence reads: CASSEGLPAEQYF. The CDR3, as DNA: TGTGCCAGCAGTGAAGGGCTCCCCGCCGAGCAGTACTTC. The genes are TRBV2 and TRBJ2-7; the D is unclear. Germline V gene lookup returns CDR1 SNHLY and CDR2 FYNNEI. The CDR3 loop spans 13 amino acids. V was pared by 1 base and J by 6 bases, with 10 bases between.

J is TRBJ1-1 and V is TRBV7-2, with D hard to call. Germline assignment: CDR1 SGHTA and CDR2 FQGNSA. This CDR3 has 15 residues. Between the trimmed V and J ends, which lost 4 bases and 4 bases, there was a span of 16 bases. CDR3 DNA: TGTGCCAGCAGCTCGGATGGGCCCGCCGGCACTGAAGCTTTCTTT. This encodes CASSSDGPAGTEAFF. Filled out from reference TRBV7-2 and TRBJ1-1, the complete variable domain reads GAGVSQSPSNKVTEKGKDVELRCDPISGHTALYWYRQSLGQGLEFLIYFQGNSAPDKSGLPSDRFSAERTGGSVSTLTIQRTQQEDSAVYLCASSSDGPAGTEAFFGQGTRLTVV.

The chain joins TRBV5-1 to TRBJ2-3, with 9 bases aligning to TRBD1. CDR3 length: 16 amino acids. V shed 3 bases and J 3 bases; nucleotides not matched to a gene: 8. Germline values: CDR1 SGHRS, CDR2 YFSETQ. DNA for the CDR3: TGCGCCAGCAGCTCGAACCGGGACAGGGCGACAGATACGCAGTATTTT. This encodes CASSSNRDRATDTQYF.

The chain is built from TRBV5-5 and TRBJ2-6; D is possibly TRBD2 (6 bases). Per the germline V gene, CDR1 is SGHKS and CDR2 is YYEKEE (reference sequence). The V gene lost 5 bases and the J gene lost 2 bases, with 17 bases spanning the gap. This CDR3 spans 17 amino acids. CDR3 sequence: CASRGDLLGPGANVLTF. In DNA form, the CDR3 reads TGTGCCAGCAGGGGGGACTTGCTTGGACCTGGGGCCAACGTCCTGACTTTC.

The chain links TRBV4-2 to TRBJ1-2, with a possible D match to TRBD1 (5 bases). Germline V gives CDR1 LGHNA, CDR2 YNFKEQ. V lost 4 bases and J lost 3, with 15 bases in between. The CDR3 totals 15 residues. CDR3 nucleotides: TGTGCCAGCAGCCGAGACCGGGACGGTTACTATGGCTACACCTTC. Translating it yields CASSRDRDGYYGYTF.

This chain joins TRBV6-1 and TRBJ2-7; 7 nucleotides line up with TRBD2. The ends lost 11 bases at V and 2 bases at J; junction bases unmatched: 9. CDR1 and CDR2 (germline): MNHNS, SASEGT. This CDR3 is built from 13 residues. For the CDR3, the DNA is TGTGCCTCCTTGGGGGGGTCTCCCTACGAGCAGTACTTC. Its translation is CASLGGSPYEQYF.

The V gene is TRBV5-8, the J gene TRBJ1-1; D perhaps matches TRBD1 (5 bases). Germline V gives CDR1 SGHTS, CDR2 YDEGEE. The CDR3 extends over 14 amino acids. Trimming pared 0 bases from V and 4 bases from J, leaving 10 bases between. CDR3 sequence: CASSLGGAFTEAFF. CDR3 DNA sequence: TGTGCCAGCAGCTTGGGAGGGGCGTTCACTGAAGCTTTCTTT.

This rearrangement joins TRBV6-6 to TRBJ1-1; D not resolved. This CDR3 has 15 amino acids. Germline CDR1 is MNHNY and CDR2 is SVGAGI (reference sequence). V shed 6 bases and J shed 1 base, with 15 bases lying between them. CDR3 residues: CASSTPGGWNTEAFF. The CDR3 DNA sequence: TGTGCCAGCAGCACACCGGGCGGGTGGAACACTGAAGCTTTCTTT.

The chain uses TRBV18 and TRBJ2-1; D not resolved. Between the trimmed V and J ends, which lost 3 bases and 0 bases, there was a span of 9 bases. CDR3 size: 15 residues. CDR1 KGHSH and CDR2 LQKENI come from the germline V gene. The CDR3 DNA reads as TGTGCCAGCTCACCCCGGCAAAGCTCCTACAATGAGCAGTTCTTC. It encodes CASSPRQSSYNEQFF.

V is TRBV13 and J is TRBJ1-6; 7 nucleotides line up with TRBD1. CDR3 size: 14 residues. Per the germline V gene, CDR1 is PRHDT and CDR2 is FYEKMQ (reference sequence). Unmatched junction bases numbered 12, after V lost 4 bases and J lost 15 bases. CDR3 sequence (DNA): TGTGCCAGCAGCTCGTGGACAGGTTCTCGGATCCTCCACTTT. It is translated as CASSSWTGSRILHF.

This clone occurred once. The rearrangement links TRBV4-1 to TRBJ2-3; 7 nucleotides line up with TRBD2. With V trimmed by 0 bases and J by 4 bases, 7 bases remained unmatched. Per the germline V gene, CDR1 is MGHRA and CDR2 is YSYEKL. There are 16 residues in the CDR3. The CDR3 DNA follows: TGCGCCAGCAGCCAAGATAACGGGGGGAGGGCAGATACGCAGTATTTT. Residues: CASSQDNGGRADTQYF.

V gene TRBV11-1 combines with J gene TRBJ1-5; unclear D gene. Germline CDR1 and CDR2: SGHAT and FQDESV (reference sequence). This CDR3 comprises 13 residues. Trimming pared 3 bases from V and 5 bases from J, leaving 8 bases between. The CDR3 region has the DNA TGTGCCAGCAGCTTCCGGGCGGATCAGCCCCAGCATTTT. The encoded protein is CASSFRADQPQHF.

The chain links TRBV10-3 to TRBJ1-1; D possibly corresponds to TRBD1 (5 bases). CDR3 length: 13 residues. Trimming took 4 bases from V and 4 from J, leaving 10 bases between them. Germline CDR1 reads ENHRY; CDR2 reads SYGVKD. The CDR3 coding sequence is TGTGCCATCAGTGGGGGCCAGGCCACTGAAGCTTTCTTT. Encoded protein: CAISGGQATEAFF.

J is TRBJ2-3 and V is TRBV29-1; either TRBD1 or TRBD2 may fit D (5 bases each). The germline CDR1 and CDR2 sequences are SQVTM and ANQGSEA. Trimming shortened V by 4 bases and J by 5 bases, and 13 bases separated the two germline ends. The CDR3 runs 13 residues. DNA of the CDR3: TGCAGCGTTGGTCGGGGCGAGGGAGATACGCAGTATTTT. It is translated as CSVGRGEGDTQYF.

The chain recombines TRBV11-2 with TRBJ2-5; the match to TRBD2 covers 8 bases. Germline V gives CDR1 SGHAT, CDR2 FQNNGV. Trimming removed 5 bases from V and 1 base from J; junction bases left unmatched: 12. This CDR3 region has 17 residues. The CDR3 protein is CASSPTPSGGRQETQYF. CDR3 bases: TGTGCCAGCAGCCCAACTCCCAGCGGGGGCCGCCAAGAGACCCAGTACTTC.

The chain is built from TRBV5-1 and TRBJ2-5, with TRBD2 matching over 7 bases. The germline CDR1 and CDR2 sequences are SGHRS and YFSETQ. V lost 4 bases to trimming and J lost 5 bases; unmatched junction nucleotides: 11. CDR3 length: 15 residues. The chain's CDR3 is CASSTSGKASETQYF. The CDR3 nucleotides are TGCGCCAGCAGCACGAGCGGGAAGGCCTCGGAGACCCAGTACTTC.

CDR3 nucleotide sequence: TGTGCCAGCAGCTTAGGCCGGCTTGCCTATGGCTACACCTTC. Protein product: CASSLGRLAYGYTF. The V call is TRBV13, the J call TRBJ1-2; D is undetermined. Deletions cut 0 bases from V and 4 bases from J, with 9 bases between. The CDR3 covers 14 residues. The V gene's germline CDR1 is PRHDT and CDR2 FYEKMQ (reference sequence).